This T cell receptor (beta chain) is from a study of T cells in Graves' hyperthyroidism and ophthalmopathy. From RNA transcripts, TCR beta CDR3 regions were amplified. An initial round of RT-PCR targeting the TCR CDR3 relied on the HTBI primer set. TCRdb analysed the multiplex PCR reads with MiXCR anew, one entry per CDR3 protein. The table lists 700,000 or so distinct CDR3 sequences, less than 20% of them singletons. This clonotype was detected a few times. With 3 bases clipped from V and 4 bases from J, the junction kept 10 bases outside the gene matches. Germline V gene sequence: CDR1 SGDLS, CDR2 YYNGEE. The CDR3 is 18 amino acids. Each 10 ml fresh peripheral blood draw supplied the PBMCs.

The rearrangement joins TRBV9 to TRBJ2-1; 13 positions match TRBD2. The specimen sequenced was blood. The TCR comes from a man aged 18-30 years with Graves' hyperthyroidism. The DNA of the CDR3 is TGTGCCAGCAGCGCGCACAGGGGACTAGCGGGACGGTACAATGAGCAGTTCTTC. Amino acids: CASSAHRGLAGRYNEQFF.